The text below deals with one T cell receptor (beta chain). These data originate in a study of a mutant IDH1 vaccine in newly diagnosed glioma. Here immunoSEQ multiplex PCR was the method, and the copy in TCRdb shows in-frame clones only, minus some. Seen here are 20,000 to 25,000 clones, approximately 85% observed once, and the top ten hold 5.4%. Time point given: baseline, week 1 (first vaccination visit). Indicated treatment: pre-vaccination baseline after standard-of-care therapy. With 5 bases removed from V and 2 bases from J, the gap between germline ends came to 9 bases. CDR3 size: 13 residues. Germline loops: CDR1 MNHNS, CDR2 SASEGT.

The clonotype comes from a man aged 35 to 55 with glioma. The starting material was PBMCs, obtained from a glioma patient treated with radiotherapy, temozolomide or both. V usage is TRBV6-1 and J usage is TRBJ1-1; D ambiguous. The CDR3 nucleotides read TGTGCCAGCAGTAGGACTGCTAACACTGAAGCTTTCTTT. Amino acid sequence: CASSRTANTEAFF.